These 16 T cell receptor beta chains share one sample of origin, sequenced in a study of early T cells in non-severe SARS-CoV-2 infection. Each CDR3 protein gets one entry after TCRdb re-called the 5' RACE reads with MiXCR. The sample holds 90,000 to 100,000 distinct CDR3 sequences, 13% seen once. Sequencing was done on a sample of whole blood. Receptors were obtained from an adult who was a healthcare worker with PCR-confirmed SARS-CoV-2 infection or an uninfected control (not recorded which).

The chain has TRBV28 and TRBJ1-5; the D is unclear. Germline V gives CDR1 MDHEN, CDR2 SYDVKM. Trimming took off 10 bases at V and 1 base at J, with 8 bases between the two ends. The CDR3 runs to 12 residues. The CDR3 nucleotides read TGTGCCACATCCCAGAGCAATCAGCCCCAGCATTTT. Translated: CATSQSNQPQHF.

This clonotype was found a few times. The J gene is TRBJ2-5, the V gene TRBV28; D is uncertain. CDR1 is MDHEN and CDR2 is SYDVKM in the germline V gene. V was trimmed by 4 bases and J by 5 bases, leaving 8 bases between them. The CDR3 is 12 amino acids. The CDR3, as DNA: TGTGCCAGCAGTTCCGAGAAGGAGACCCAGTACTTC. As protein: CASSSEKETQYF.

This clonotype came up many times. The V and J genes are TRBV7-6 and TRBJ2-2; maybe TRBD1 (6 bases). Germline CDR1 reads SGHVS; CDR2 reads FNYEAQ. The germline V and J ends were trimmed by 5 bases and 4 bases, with 11 bases remaining between them. The CDR3 is made up of 14 amino acids. The CDR3 spells CASSNEQGTGELFF. CDR3 sequence (DNA): TGTGCCAGCAGCAACGAACAGGGCACCGGGGAGCTGTTTTTT. Supplemented by reference TRBV7-6 and TRBJ2-2, the full variable domain reads GAGVSQSPRYKVTKRGQDVALRCDPISGHVSLYWYRQALGQGPEFLTYFNYEAQQDKSGLPNDRFSAERPEGSISTLTIQRTEQRDSAMYRCASSNEQGTGELFFGEGSRLTVL.

This clonotype was detected only a few times. The gene calls are TRBV29-1 and TRBJ1-2, with D perhaps TRBD1 (5 bases). The germline CDR1 and CDR2 sequences are SQVTM and ANQGSEA. V dropped 4 bases and J dropped 1 base, with 13 bases sitting between them. The CDR3 extends over 14 amino acids. Written as DNA, the CDR3 is TGCAGCGTTGGGGCGCAGGGAGTTAACTATGGCTACACCTTC. It specifies CSVGAQGVNYGYTF.

The rearrangement links TRBV28 to TRBJ1-5, with unresolved D. This CDR3 contains 14 residues. Germline V gene sequence: CDR1 MDHEN, CDR2 SYDVKM. Deletions cut 2 bases from V and 6 bases from J, with 11 bases between. For the CDR3, the DNA is TGTGCCAGCAGTTTACACTCGGGGATTCAGCCCCAGCATTTT. Its translation: CASSLHSGIQPQHF.

V usage is TRBV12-3 or TRBV12-4 and J usage is TRBJ2-7; tentatively, D is TRBD1 (5 bases). The V and J ends lost 1 base and 3 bases respectively, with 10 bases between them. The CDR3 has 14 amino acids. The CDR3 coding sequence is TGTGCCAGCAGTTTAGACAGGCGCTACTACGAGCAGTACTTC. Protein: CASSLDRRYYEQYF.

In its sample, this clonotype was seen many times. The CDR3 DNA reads as TGTGCCAGCAATCGGGACCCCTGGGGATCAGATACGCAGTATTTT. This codes for CASNRDPWGSDTQYF. This chain joins TRBV5-5 and TRBJ2-3; either TRBD1 or TRBD2 may fit D (5 bases each). The ends were cut back, 6 bases at V and 4 bases at J, with 18 bases in the middle. Germline CDR1 reads SGHKS; CDR2 reads YYEKEE (reference sequence). The CDR3 is 15 amino acids.

The chain couples TRBV11-2 to TRBJ2-4; D might be TRBD1 or TRBD2, each matching 5 bases. This CDR3 spans 15 amino acids. V lost 0 bases, J lost 8 bases, and 14 bases lay in between. Germline CDR1 is SGHAT and CDR2 is FQNNGV. CDR3 sequence reads: CASSLDGGRGDIQYF. CDR3 nucleotide sequence: TGTGCCAGCAGCTTAGATGGGGGACGTGGAGACATTCAGTACTTC. The full variable domain, rest sourced from reference TRBV11-2 and TRBJ2-4, is EAGVAQSPRYKIIEKRQSVAFWCNPISGHATLYWYQQILGQGPKLLIQFQNNGVVDDSQLPKDRFSAERLKGVDSTLKIQPAKLEDSAVYLCASSLDGGRGDIQYFGAGTRLSVL.

This clonotype was seen repeatedly, ten times or more. V and J are TRBV4-3 and TRBJ2-1; TRBD1 or TRBD2 may be the D gene (5 bases each). The CDR3 is 16 amino acids. CDR1 LGHNA and CDR2 YSLEER come from the germline V gene. Trimming stripped 3 bases from V and 8 bases from J, with 20 bases between. The CDR3 spells CASSQGVGLAAYEQFF. For the CDR3, the DNA is TGCGCCAGCAGCCAGGGGGTAGGACTCGCAGCATATGAGCAGTTCTTC.

There are many counts of this clonotype. V gene TRBV13 combines with J gene TRBJ2-1, with 10 bases identical to TRBD2. From germline, CDR1 is PRHDT and CDR2 FYEKMQ (reference sequence). J was trimmed by 4 bases and V by 0 bases; bases with no gene match: 3. The CDR3 sequence is 16 residues long. CDR3 sequence (DNA): TGTGCCAGCAGCTTAGGAGTAGCGGGGGGTTACAATGAGCAGTTCTTC. Protein product: CASSLGVAGGYNEQFF.

The genes are TRBV6-4 and TRBJ1-1, with D unclear. The length of the CDR3 is 13 residues. V lost 1 base, J lost 0 bases, and 3 bases lay in between. CDR1 and CDR2 from the germline V gene are MRHNA and SNTAGT. Here the CDR3 reads CASSDFLNTEAFF. Here the CDR3 DNA reads TGTGCCAGCAGTGACTTCTTGAACACTGAAGCTTTCTTT.

This clonotype turned up a few times. The rearrangement links TRBV5-5 to TRBJ2-5; D is unresolved. In germline, CDR1 is SGHKS, CDR2 YYEKEE (reference sequence). V dropped 4 bases and J dropped 3 bases, with 16 bases sitting between them. The CDR3 is 15 amino acids. The CDR3 region has the DNA TGTGCCAGCAGCCGACCCGGACGGCCGAAAGAGACCCAGTACTTC. It translates to CASSRPGRPKETQYF.

Many counts were recorded for this clonotype. The V and J genes are TRBV12-3 or TRBV12-4 and TRBJ1-1, with 8 bases identical to TRBD1. The V segment lost 6 bases and the J segment 5 bases; nucleotides outside the gene matches: 11. This CDR3 spans 15 amino acids. This CDR3 reads CASSMTGVGYTEAFF. The CDR3 coding sequence is TGTGCCAGCAGCATGACAGGGGTTGGTTATACTGAAGCTTTCTTT.

This clonotype was observed once. The chain couples TRBV9 to TRBJ2-7, with TRBD1 identical over 11 bases. In germline, CDR1 is SGDLS, CDR2 YYNGEE. This CDR3 is built from 14 residues. J gave up 4 bases and V 3 bases, and 3 bases lay outside the gene matches. The CDR3 protein is CASSAGTGGYEQYF. CDR3 coding DNA: TGTGCCAGCAGCGCCGGGACAGGGGGTTACGAGCAGTACTTC.

V gene TRBV29-1 combines with J gene TRBJ2-3, with D unclear. Germline V lookup: CDR1 SQVTM, CDR2 ANQGSEA. V lost 7 bases to trimming and J lost 3 bases, with 11 bases between them. The CDR3 consists of 12 residues. As DNA, the CDR3 is TGCAGCGGCTTAAGGGCGACAGATACGCAGTATTTT. The encoded protein is CSGLRATDTQYF.

This clonotype has at least ten counts. The gene calls are TRBV29-1 and TRBJ1-2; a possible D gene is TRBD1 (6 bases). V lost 6 bases and J 6 bases, leaving 8 bases between the germline ends. The CDR3 runs 10 residues. CDR1 SQVTM and CDR2 ANQGSEA come from the germline V gene. The CDR3: CSVRGDGYTF. CDR3 nucleotide sequence: TGCAGCGTCAGGGGTGATGGCTACACCTTC.